The 13 T cell receptor beta chains presented below share a single source sample, sequenced in a study of blood T cell repertoires in COVID-19. Generated by immunoSEQ multiplex PCR, the TCRdb table keeps only in-frame clones and is missing some. The data contain approximately 290,000 clones, over 85% of them singletons. Sequences were obtained from peripheral blood. The receptors come from a woman younger than 45 with COVID-19, enrolled during active disease.

This clone was detected only once. V and J are TRBV29-1 and TRBJ1-3; D gene unclear. Germline CDR1 reads SQVTM; CDR2 reads ANQGSEA. The CDR3 runs 13 residues. The V and J ends lost 4 bases and 2 bases respectively, with 9 bases between them. The CDR3 sequence is CSVAPQAGNTIYF. The CDR3 DNA reads as TGCAGCGTTGCTCCTCAGGCTGGAAACACCATATATTTT.

A word on this clone: At one of its ends the junction is not consistent with the germline gene, which may arise from a read error. The CDR3 is CASSYSTGGEIF. The DNA for the CDR3 is TGTGCCAGCAGTTATTCGACGGGGGGTGAGATCTTC. The V and J genes are TRBV27 and TRBJ2-1, with 7 nucleotides matching TRBD2. Germline-derived CDR1 and CDR2 are MNHEY and SMNVEV (reference sequence). CDR3 length: 12 residues.

The chain combines TRBV6-6 with TRBJ2-1; 9 bases are shared with TRBD2. CDR1 MNHNY and CDR2 SVGAGI come from the germline V gene (reference sequence). The CDR3 is 14 amino acids. The J segment lost 8 bases and the V segment lost 5 bases, leaving 7 bases of the junction unmatched. CDR3 sequence (DNA): TGTGCCAGCAGTACGGCGGGGGGGCCGGATGAGCAGTTCTTC. Its protein is CASSTAGGPDEQFF.

The rearrangement uses TRBV20-1 and TRBJ2-7; D might be TRBD1 (5 bases). This CDR3 region has 11 residues. V dropped 6 bases and J dropped 5 bases, with 11 bases sitting between them. Germline assignment: CDR1 DFQATT and CDR2 SNEGSKA (reference sequence). CDR3 region: CSADVRDEQYF. The CDR3 DNA is TGCAGTGCGGATGTCAGGGACGAGCAGTACTTC.

This clone was detected only once. The V call is TRBV12-5, the J call TRBJ2-2; D is perhaps TRBD2 (6 bases). Trimming took off 7 bases at V and 5 bases at J, with 20 bases between the two ends. Germline-derived CDR1 and CDR2 are LGHNT and FRNRAP. The CDR3 is 16 residues long. The DNA for the CDR3 is TGTGCTAGTGCTAACTTTGGGGGGAGAGGAACCGGGGAGCTGTTTTTT. This encodes CASANFGGRGTGELFF. The full variable domain, in which reference TRBV12-5 and TRBJ2-2 provide the parts outside the CDR3, is DARVTQTPRHKVTEMGQEVTMRCQPILGHNTVFWYRQTMMQGLELLAYFRNRAPLDDSGMPKDRFSAEMPDATLATLKIQPSEPRDSAVYFCASANFGGRGTGELFFGEGSRLTVL.

The chain has TRBV19 and TRBJ2-3, with a tentative D call TRBD2 (6 bases). Trimming took 6 bases from V and 0 from J, leaving 7 bases between them. Looked up from germline, CDR1 is LNHDA and CDR2 is SQIVND (reference sequence). This CDR3 spans 13 amino acids. CDR3: CASSGTSTDTQYF. The CDR3, as DNA: TGTGCCAGTAGCGGGACTAGCACAGATACGCAGTATTTT.

The V gene is TRBV7-2, the J gene TRBJ2-3; tentatively, D is TRBD2 (6 bases). Trimming took 0 bases from V and 6 from J, leaving 19 bases between them. The CDR3 has 17 residues. Germline assignment: CDR1 SGHTA and CDR2 FQGNSA. The CDR3 DNA reads as TGTGCCAGCAGCTTAGCGTGGCGAGGACGGAGGGTGGATACGCAGTATTTT. Protein product: CASSLAWRGRRVDTQYF.

This rearrangement joins TRBV29-1 to TRBJ1-2, with a tentative D call TRBD1 (6 bases). The V gene lost 4 bases and the J gene lost 4 bases, with 13 bases spanning the gap. In germline, CDR1 is SQVTM, CDR2 ANQGSEA. The CDR3 loop spans 13 amino acids. CDR3 bases: TGCAGCGTTGCCTACAGGGTGACCTATGGCTACACCTTC. This encodes CSVAYRVTYGYTF.

The chain has TRBV27 and TRBJ1-1; a weak D match, TRBD1 (6 bases). Deletions cut 3 bases from V and 0 bases from J, with 8 bases between. The CDR3 covers 14 residues. From germline, CDR1 is MNHEY and CDR2 SMNVEV (reference sequence). CDR3 region: CASSFTGLNTEAFF. The CDR3 DNA reads TGTGCCAGCAGTTTTACAGGGCTGAACACTGAAGCTTTCTTT.

V gene TRBV5-1 combines with J gene TRBJ1-2; TRBD1 might be the D (6 bases). The CDR3 runs to 13 residues. The V gene lost 3 bases and the J gene lost 3 bases, with 9 bases spanning the gap. Germline loops: CDR1 SGHRS, CDR2 YFSETQ. The CDR3 nucleotides are TGCGCCAGCAGCTGGGGGCCGGACTATGGCTACACCTTC. Its translation is CASSWGPDYGYTF.

This chain connects TRBV9 to TRBJ1-6; 7 positions match TRBD1. J lost 7 bases, V lost 4 bases, and 11 bases had no gene match. This CDR3 comprises 16 residues. Germline lookup yields CDR1 SGDLS and CDR2 YYNGEE. The chain's CDR3 is CASSPRGTGVNSPLHF. The CDR3, as DNA: TGTGCCAGCAGCCCAAGAGGCACAGGGGTAAATTCACCCCTCCACTTT.

The sample holds one count of this clone. The chain has TRBV5-1 and TRBJ2-7; the match to TRBD2 covers 10 bases. The germline V gene has CDR1 SGHRS and CDR2 YFSETQ. This CDR3 region has 16 residues. V shed 0 bases, J shed 4 bases, and the junction held 7 bases outside the gene matches. This CDR3 reads CASSLALVAGGYEQYF. CDR3 DNA sequence: TGCGCCAGCAGCTTGGCCTTGGTAGCGGGAGGATACGAGCAGTACTTC.

The genes are TRBV5-4 and TRBJ1-6, with D possibly TRBD1 on 5 matching bases. This CDR3 region has 14 residues. Looked up from germline, CDR1 is SGHNT and CDR2 is YYREEE (reference sequence). Trimming pared 0 bases from V and 10 bases from J, leaving 11 bases between. The chain's CDR3 is CASSLDRSLSPLHF. CDR3 bases: TGTGCCAGCAGCTTGGACAGGTCACTATCACCCCTCCACTTT.